The 29 T cell receptor beta chains below come from one sample, sequenced in a study of OX40 agonist ivuxolimab in advanced cancers. Sequencing used immunoSEQ multiplex PCR; TCRdb keeps in-frame clones, though not all of them. The sample comprises some 80,000 clones, nearly 90% of which are singletons, and under 0.9% rests with the top ten. Source: CD4+ or CD8+ T cells sorted from blood, taken in a trial of the OX40 agonist ivuxolimab. These receptors were taken from an adult with an advanced solid tumor such as melanoma, head and neck, liver or kidney cancer.

The rearrangement uses TRBV7-2 and TRBJ2-7; 7 bases map to TRBD1. Germline V CDR1 and CDR2: SGHTA, FQGNSA. V dropped 5 bases and J dropped 6; count of bases not matched to a gene: 10. The CDR3 totals 14 residues. CDR3 in amino acids: CASSVRDRSGEQYF. In nucleotides, the CDR3 is TGTGCCAGCAGCGTCCGGGACAGATCGGGCGAGCAGTACTTC.

This chain connects TRBV30 to TRBJ1-6, with 9 bases aligning to TRBD1. Germline V gives CDR1 GTSNPN, CDR2 SVGIG (reference sequence). V was clipped by 6 bases and J by 8 bases; unmatched bases: 5. This CDR3 has 13 amino acids. The CDR3 reads CACGTGRDSPLHF. The CDR3, as DNA: TGTGCCTGCGGGACAGGGAGAGATTCACCCCTCCACTTT. The full variable domain, completed using reference TRBV30 and TRBJ1-6, is SQTIHQWPATLVQPVGSPLSLECTVEGTSNPNLYWYRQAAGRGLQLLFYSVGIGQISSEVPQNLSASRPQDRQFILSSKKLLLSDSGFYLCACGTGRDSPLHFGNGTRLTVT.

In its sample, this clone was seen once. The chain links TRBV7-2 to TRBJ1-2; 7 nucleotides agree with TRBD1. J lost 4 bases, V lost 5 bases, and 13 bases had no gene match. In germline, CDR1 is SGHTA, CDR2 FQGNSA. The CDR3 runs 16 residues. CDR3: CASSPRPRQGPYGYTF. The CDR3 nucleotides are TGTGCCAGCAGCCCTCGCCCCCGACAGGGCCCCTATGGCTACACCTTC.

This chain links TRBV7-2 with TRBJ2-7, with 9 bases fitting TRBD1. This CDR3 has 14 amino acids. The germline gives CDR1 SGHTA, CDR2 FQGNSA. Trimming cost V 4 bases and J 2 bases; bases outside gene matches: 3. The CDR3 here is CASSSGTGPYEQYF. For the CDR3, the DNA is TGTGCCAGCAGCTCCGGGACAGGGCCCTACGAGCAGTACTTC.

This clone showed up just once. The rearrangement links TRBV7-8 to TRBJ1-1; D uncertain. The length of the CDR3 is 14 residues. The ends were cut back, 5 bases at V and 5 bases at J, with 15 bases in the middle. Per the germline V gene, CDR1 is SGHVS and CDR2 is FQNEAQ. The CDR3 protein is CASSPRPRKTEAFF. CDR3 bases: TGTGCCAGCAGCCCTCGACCCCGAAAGACTGAAGCTTTCTTT.

This clone was seen only a few times. The CDR3 DNA reads as TGTGCCAGCAGCTTAGGCGCCGGGACAGGGAACACTGAAGCTTTCTTT. It codes for CASSLGAGTGNTEAFF. The V call is TRBV7-9, the J call TRBJ1-1, with TRBD1 matching over 8 bases. The CDR3 totals 16 residues. J was trimmed by 1 base and V by 1 base; bases with no gene match: 5. Germline loops: CDR1 SEHNR, CDR2 FQNEAQ (reference sequence).

This sequence joins TRBV28 and TRBJ1-1; 11 nucleotides agree with TRBD1. CDR3 length: 15 amino acids. Germline assignment: CDR1 MDHEN and CDR2 SYDVKM. V trimming: 5 bases; J trimming: 5 bases; junction bases outside the gene matches: 7. The CDR3 spells CASSLSGTGGTEAFF. The DNA for the CDR3 is TGTGCCAGCAGTCTATCCGGGACAGGGGGAACTGAAGCTTTCTTT.

The CDR3 region is CASSPGLAGGAQNTGELFF. Here the CDR3 DNA reads TGTGCCAGCAGCCCGGGACTAGCGGGGGGGGCACAGAACACCGGGGAGCTGTTTTTT. The chain links TRBV7-2 to TRBJ2-2; 16 nucleotides line up with TRBD2. The CDR3 totals 19 residues. J was trimmed by 1 base and V by 5 bases; bases with no gene match: 7. Germline V gene lookup returns CDR1 SGHTA and CDR2 FQGNSA.

The chain is built from TRBV19 and TRBJ1-5; unclear D gene. V was clipped by 2 bases and J by 8 bases, with 13 bases between them. The germline CDR1 and CDR2 sequences are LNHDA and SQIVND (reference sequence). CDR3 length equals 14 residues. This CDR3 reads CASSISSGNKPQHF. The CDR3 bases are TGTGCCAGTAGTATATCCTCGGGAAATAAGCCCCAGCATTTT.

This clone was seen a few times. V usage is TRBV4-1 and J usage is TRBJ1-1; TRBD1 might be the D (6 bases). CDR1 is MGHRA and CDR2 is YSYEKL in the germline V gene. The CDR3 runs to 13 residues. The V and J ends lost 5 bases and 8 bases respectively, with 15 bases between them. CDR3 nucleotides: TGCGCCAGCAGCTCGGGCGAGGGGACAGAAGCTTTCTTT. Its protein is CASSSGEGTEAFF.

The rearrangement joins TRBV9 to TRBJ1-2; D not resolved. CDR3 size: 14 residues. V lost 5 bases, J lost 2 bases, and 13 bases lay in between. Per germline, CDR1 SGDLS and CDR2 YYNGEE. This CDR3 is CASSYRWENYGYTF. The CDR3 region has the DNA TGTGCCAGCAGTTACCGGTGGGAGAACTATGGCTACACCTTC. Using reference TRBV9 and TRBJ1-2 for the parts outside the CDR3, the full variable domain is DSGVTQTPKHLITATGQRVTLRCSPRSGDLSVYWYQQSLDQGLQFLIQYYNGEERAKGNILERFSAQQFPDLHSELNLSSLELGDSALYFCASSYRWENYGYTFGSGTRLTVV.

Turning to this clone: Other DNA sequences of this sample code for an identical CDR3. This chain links TRBV5-1 with TRBJ2-1, with unresolved D. The germline V gene encodes CDR1 SGHRS and CDR2 YFSETQ. This CDR3 region has 15 residues. V shed 0 bases and J shed 4 bases, with 11 bases lying between them. The CDR3 DNA sequence: TGCGCCAGCAGCTTGGTCCGCTTTTCTTACAATGAGCAGTTCTTC. Protein product: CASSLVRFSYNEQFF.

V usage is TRBV5-4 and J usage is TRBJ2-7, with 7 bases that match TRBD1. Germline V gene data show CDR1 as SGHNT and CDR2 as YYREEE (reference sequence). Unmatched junction bases numbered 0, after V lost 1 base and J lost 2 bases. The CDR3 has 13 residues. Here the CDR3 reads CASSLTGAYEQYF. The CDR3 DNA reads TGTGCCAGCAGCTTGACAGGGGCCTACGAGCAGTACTTC.

In the case of this clone: The same CDR3 arises from other DNA sequences in this sample as well. The gene calls are TRBV5-1 and TRBJ2-3, with D possibly called TRBD1 or TRBD2 (6 bases each). The V end lost 0 bases, the J end lost 3 bases, and 8 bases lay between the germline ends. The length of the CDR3 is 14 residues. Germline CDR1 SGHRS, CDR2 YFSETQ. CDR3 sequence reads: CASSLEGGTDTQYF. In DNA, the CDR3 is TGCGCCAGCAGCTTGGAGGGGGGAACAGATACGCAGTATTTT.

This clone was seen only once. The CDR3 region has the DNA TGTGCCATCAGCGAAACATACAGGACCAACTATGGCTACACCTTC. As protein: CAISETYRTNYGYTF. This sequence joins TRBV10-3 and TRBJ1-2, with a possible D match to TRBD1 (5 bases). The V end was cut by 6 bases, the J end by 2 bases, with 16 bases between. The length of the CDR3 is 15 residues. CDR1 is ENHRY and CDR2 is SYGVKD in the germline V gene.

The V call is TRBV29-1, the J call TRBJ2-4, with TRBD1 matching over 7 bases. CDR1 SQVTM and CDR2 ANQGSEA come from the germline V gene. This CDR3 spans 12 amino acids. J gave up 7 bases and V 1 base, and 1 base lay outside the gene matches. The CDR3 coding sequence is TGCAGCGTTGAAGTGACAGGGAACATTCAGTACTTC. The encoded protein is CSVEVTGNIQYF. Filled out from reference TRBV29-1 and TRBJ2-4, the complete variable domain reads SAVISQKPSRDICQRGTSLTIQCQVDSQVTMMFWYRQQPGQSLTLIATANQGSEATYESGFVIDKFPISRPNLTFSTLTVSNMSPEDSSIYLCSVEVTGNIQYFGAGTRLSVL.

V is TRBV28 and J is TRBJ2-3; maybe TRBD2 (6 bases). In germline, CDR1 is MDHEN, CDR2 SYDVKM. V dropped 6 bases and J dropped 4 bases, with 20 bases sitting between them. This CDR3 is built from 16 residues. The CDR3 DNA reads TGTGCCAGCAGCCTTACTAGCTCCGTGTATGCAGATACGCAGTATTTT. This encodes CASSLTSSVYADTQYF. Drawing the rest from reference TRBV28 and TRBJ2-3, the complete variable domain is DVKVTQSSRYLVKRTGEKVFLECVQDMDHENMFWYRQDPGLGLRLIYFSYDVKMKEKGDIPEGYSVSREKKERFSLILESASTNQTSMYLCASSLTSSVYADTQYFGPGTRLTVL.

The genes are TRBV29-1 and TRBJ2-1; possible D gene TRBD1, 5 bases. V was pared by 5 bases and J by 0 bases, with 14 bases between. This CDR3 contains 15 residues. Germline assignment: CDR1 SQVTM and CDR2 ANQGSEA. The DNA of the CDR3 is TGCAGCGTTAGATCCGACAGCCTCTCCTACAATGAGCAGTTCTTC. This sequence encodes CSVRSDSLSYNEQFF.

The chain recombines TRBV7-9 with TRBJ2-2, with D unresolved. The V and J ends lost 5 bases and 5 bases respectively, with 9 bases between them. Germline CDR1 reads SEHNR; CDR2 reads FQNEAQ (reference sequence). The CDR3 is made up of 13 amino acids. CDR3 bases: TGTGCCAGCAGCGGAGTTACTACCGGGGAGCTGTTTTTT. This codes for CASSGVTTGELFF.

This clone was detected a few times. This chain links TRBV29-1 with TRBJ1-1; D is unclear. The V end was cut by 0 bases, the J end by 3 bases, with 8 bases between. This CDR3 contains 13 residues. In germline, CDR1 is SQVTM, CDR2 ANQGSEA. Written as DNA, the CDR3 is TGCAGCGTTGAAGAGGGAGGAGACACTGAAGCTTTCTTT. Translation gives CSVEEGGDTEAFF.

The chain carries TRBV5-1 and TRBJ2-1, with D tentatively TRBD2 (6 bases). The V gene lost 6 bases and the J gene lost 7 bases, with 11 bases spanning the gap. The CDR3 length is 12 residues. The germline V gene has CDR1 SGHRS and CDR2 YFSETQ. CDR3 nucleotides: TGCGCCAGCAACCAGGGAGGTAATGAGCAGTTCTTC. This codes for CASNQGGNEQFF.

This chain connects TRBV5-1 to TRBJ2-5; no firm D call. Looked up from germline, CDR1 is SGHRS and CDR2 is YFSETQ. The CDR3 loop spans 13 amino acids. The germline V and J ends were trimmed by 1 base and 4 bases, with 8 bases remaining between them. The CDR3 bases are TGCGCCAGCAGCTTGAATTTGGCAGAGACCCAGTACTTC. This translates into CASSLNLAETQYF.

This rearrangement joins TRBV19 to TRBJ1-1, with TRBD1 identical over 8 bases. Germline assignment: CDR1 LNHDA and CDR2 SQIVND (reference sequence). Trimming at V came to 9 bases and at J to 8 bases, leaving 5 bases not matched to a gene. The CDR3 loop spans 11 amino acids. Here the CDR3 reads CASLDRAEAFF. CDR3 DNA: TGTGCCAGCTTGGACAGGGCGGAAGCTTTCTTT.

V usage is TRBV9 and J usage is TRBJ2-3; possible D gene TRBD1, 6 bases. The CDR3 runs to 18 residues. Germline V gene sequence: CDR1 SGDLS, CDR2 YYNGEE. V shed 1 base and J shed 0 bases, with 18 bases lying between them. The CDR3 DNA follows: TGTGCCAGCAGCGTATTCCAGGGACAATTATCTAGCACAGATACGCAGTATTTT. This translates into CASSVFQGQLSSTDTQYF.

V usage is TRBV11-2 and J usage is TRBJ2-7; TRBD2 matches 13 bases. This CDR3 has 15 residues. V trimming: 4 bases; J trimming: 3 bases; junction bases outside the gene matches: 3. The germline CDR1 and CDR2 sequences are SGHAT and FQNNGV. The CDR3 DNA is TGTGCCAGCAGCTCAGGGACTAGCGGGATCTACGAGCAGTACTTC. Encoded protein: CASSSGTSGIYEQYF.

The chain uses TRBV6-5 and TRBJ1-5; D is perhaps TRBD1 (6 bases). CDR1 is MNHEY, CDR2 SVGAGI, per germline. V lost 7 bases and J lost 2, with 15 bases in between. CDR3 length: 15 residues. CDR3 sequence: CASNTQGMGNQPQHF. The DNA of the CDR3 is TGTGCCAGCAATACCCAGGGGATGGGCAATCAGCCCCAGCATTTT.

The chain recombines TRBV14 with TRBJ2-5, with a possible D match to TRBD2 (5 bases). With 1 base removed from V and 1 base from J, the gap between germline ends came to 22 bases. This CDR3 has 19 amino acids. CDR1 SGHDN and CDR2 FVKESK come from the germline V gene. Here the CDR3 reads CASSQGREPLGPSQETQYF. The CDR3, as DNA: TGTGCCAGCAGCCAAGGACGGGAACCCCTTGGACCGTCCCAAGAGACCCAGTACTTC. Looking up the rest from reference TRBV14 and TRBJ2-5 gives the full variable domain: EAGVTQFPSHSVIEKGQTVTLRCDPISGHDNLYWYRRVMGKEIKFLLHFVKESKQDESGMPNNRFLAERTGGTYSTLKVQPAELEDSGVYFCASSQGREPLGPSQETQYFGPGTRLLVL.

The chain links TRBV11-2 to TRBJ1-2; the D is unclear. Deletions cut 1 base from V and 4 bases from J, with 10 bases between. Germline V gene lookup returns CDR1 SGHAT and CDR2 FQNNGV. The CDR3 is 14 amino acids. The CDR3 DNA sequence: TGTGCCAGCAGCTTAGGACCCTCAACCTATGGCTACACCTTC. Translated, it gives CASSLGPSTYGYTF. Based on the CDR3 plus reference TRBV11-2 and TRBJ1-2, the full variable domain is EAGVAQSPRYKIIEKRQSVAFWCNPISGHATLYWYQQILGQGPKLLIQFQNNGVVDDSQLPKDRFSAERLKGVDSTLKIQPAKLEDSAVYLCASSLGPSTYGYTFGSGTRLTVV.

J is TRBJ2-3 and V is TRBV7-9, with 9 bases identical to TRBD2. J gave up 6 bases and V 5 bases, and 6 bases lay outside the gene matches. Germline V CDR1 and CDR2: SEHNR, FQNEAQ (reference sequence). The length of the CDR3 is 14 residues. CDR3 DNA sequence: TGTGCCAGCAGCAGGACTAGCGTGGGTGATACGCAGTATTTT. This gives the protein CASSRTSVGDTQYF.